These 16 T cell receptor beta chains were all obtained from the same sample, sequenced in a study of T cell repertoires in cytomegalovirus infection. TCRdb re-derived calls from the reads in MiXCR, one entry per CDR3 protein. In the table there are about 740,000 distinct CDR3 sequences, 35% to 45% of which are singletons. Sequences were obtained from PBMCs. The source is a human donor in good health (CMV status not recorded). Some clones in this sample may be carry-over from other donors' samples.

This clonotype was observed a few times. The V call is TRBV29-1, the J call TRBJ1-2; no definite D call. Per germline, CDR1 SQVTM and CDR2 ANQGSEA. V dropped 1 base and J dropped 6 bases, with 9 bases sitting between them. The CDR3 covers 12 residues. In nucleotides, the CDR3 is TGCAGCGTTGAAGTTGCTGGGGATGGCTACACCTTC. Translated: CSVEVAGDGYTF.

This clonotype was detected only a few times. The chain carries TRBV10-3 and TRBJ2-7; D is unclear. Trimming took 7 bases from V and 3 from J, leaving 16 bases between them. The germline gives CDR1 ENHRY, CDR2 SYGVKD. This CDR3 contains 14 residues. CDR3 DNA sequence: TGTGCCATCAATAACCGGACCGAATACTACGAGCAGTACTTC. Translating gives CAINNRTEYYEQYF.

This clonotype appeared a single time. The V gene is TRBV20-1, the J gene TRBJ2-2, with a possible D match to TRBD1 (6 bases). Looked up from germline, CDR1 is DFQATT and CDR2 is SNEGSKA (reference sequence). Deletions cut 0 bases from V and 6 bases from J, with 8 bases between. The CDR3 has 13 residues. The CDR3 loop reads CSAREGGAGELFF. The CDR3 region has the DNA TGCAGTGCTAGAGAAGGGGGAGCCGGGGAGCTGTTTTTT.

The V and J genes are TRBV7-3 and TRBJ2-1, with D perhaps TRBD1 (6 bases). This CDR3 comprises 15 residues. Trimming removed 5 bases from V and 13 bases from J, with 24 bases in between. Germline CDR1 and CDR2: SGHTA and FQGTGA. The CDR3 is CASSLGQGLGEDQFF. DNA of the CDR3: TGTGCCAGCAGCCTGGGTCAGGGGCTAGGGGAAGACCAGTTCTTC.

As to this clonotype: This is likely a read error, given that the CDR3 carries no conserved phenylalanine or tryptophan at its end. The rearrangement links TRBV12-3 or TRBV12-4 to TRBJ2-7, with TRBD1 matching over 9 bases. The CDR3 length is 16 residues. With 6 bases clipped from V and 6 bases from J, the junction kept 15 bases outside the gene matches. This CDR3 is CASRPGPGQGAFEQYL. The DNA for the CDR3 is TGTGCCAGCAGACCAGGACCGGGACAGGGCGCCTTCGAGCAGTACCTC.

This chain joins TRBV6-5 and TRBJ1-6; D is unresolved. Germline CDR1 reads MNHEY; CDR2 reads SVGAGI. V was shortened by 0 bases and J by 10 bases, with 13 bases between the two germline ends. This CDR3 has 15 amino acids. The CDR3 DNA is TGTGCCAGCAGTTACTCGTGGGGAAAGGGATCACCCCTCCACTTT. Translation: CASSYSWGKGSPLHF.

The V and J genes are TRBV2 and TRBJ2-1, with 10 bases identical to TRBD1. The V gene's germline CDR1 is SNHLY and CDR2 FYNNEI. This CDR3 has 14 residues. V lost 3 bases and J lost 8; bases outside the gene matches: 4. CDR3 DNA: TGTGCCAGCAGTGACGGGACAGGGGTCGATGAGCAGTTCTTC. This gives the protein CASSDGTGVDEQFF.

This clonotype was observed a few times. The V gene is TRBV19, the J gene TRBJ2-3; 10 bases fit TRBD2. Germline CDR1 reads LNHDA; CDR2 reads SQIVND (reference sequence). CDR3 length equals 17 residues. V was clipped by 11 bases and J by 1 base; unmatched bases: 15. CDR3 sequence (DNA): TGTGCCTCGTCCATAGCGGGAGGAATTCTTCGCACAGATACGCAGTATTTT. Its protein product is CASSIAGGILRTDTQYF.

For this clonotype: The missing conserved phenylalanine or tryptophan at the end of this CDR3 makes a read error likely. The chain is built from TRBV7-2 and TRBJ1-5; a weak D match, TRBD1 (6 bases). In germline, CDR1 is SGHTA, CDR2 FQGNSA. CDR3 length equals 15 residues. Trimming took off 1 base at V and 4 bases at J, with 11 bases between the two ends. CDR3: CASSLEYGQNQPQHC. Written as DNA, the CDR3 is TGTGCCAGCAGCTTAGAATATGGACAGAATCAGCCCCAGCATTGT.

Only a few counts were recorded for this clonotype. The genes are TRBV6-2 or TRBV6-3 and TRBJ2-7; D uncertain. This CDR3 is built from 14 residues. Germline loops: CDR1 MNHEY, CDR2 SVGEGT. Trimming removed 2 bases at V and 1 base at J, with 9 bases between. The CDR3 loop reads CASSYGSVSYEQYF. The CDR3, as DNA: TGTGCCAGCAGTTACGGCTCCGTTTCCTACGAGCAGTACTTC.

This clonotype was detected only a few times. The junction and the germline gene differ at one end; a read error may be behind it. The chain carries TRBV12-3 or TRBV12-4 and TRBJ1-1; D perhaps matches TRBD1 (5 bases). CDR3 length: 13 amino acids. CDR3 nucleotide sequence: TGTGCCAGCAGTTTAGCCCTGGACACCGAAGCTTTCTTT. The encoded protein is CASSLALDTEAFF.

CDR3 amino acids: CASSQGGVETEAFF. The CDR3 DNA sequence: TGTGCCAGCAGCCAAGGGGGAGTGGAAACTGAAGCTTTCTTT. The V gene is TRBV3-1, the J gene TRBJ1-1, with D hard to call. Germline V gene data show CDR1 as LGHDT and CDR2 as YNNKEL (reference sequence). The CDR3 runs 14 residues. V was cut by 1 base and J by 5 bases, with 11 bases left in between.

The table lists this clonotype with a few counts. The CDR3 DNA follows: TGCAGTGCTAGAGAGAGTACTGGCGGCTATGGCTACACCTTC. Protein product: CSARESTGGYGYTF. The rearrangement links TRBV20-1 to TRBJ1-2, with unresolved D. V lost 0 bases and J 4 bases, leaving 12 bases between the germline ends. The CDR3 is 14 residues long. Germline V lookup: CDR1 DFQATT, CDR2 SNEGSKA (reference sequence).

This clonotype was detected many times. This rearrangement joins TRBV28 to TRBJ1-3; 11 bases fit TRBD1. After removal of 4 bases from V and 8 bases from J, the junction contained 4 bases not matched to a gene. The germline V gene encodes CDR1 MDHEN and CDR2 SYDVKM. This CDR3 is 14 amino acids long. The CDR3 DNA is TGTGCCAGCAGTTCAGGACAGGGGGCTTACACCATATATTTT. Translation: CASSSGQGAYTIYF.

This clonotype appeared a few times. The rearrangement links TRBV19 to TRBJ2-1; D call uncertain. Germline V gene data show CDR1 as LNHDA and CDR2 as SQIVND (reference sequence). The CDR3 sequence is 13 residues long. Trimming shortened V by 0 bases and J by 6 bases, and 6 bases separated the two germline ends. CDR3 sequence reads: CASSIDHGNEQFF. CDR3 DNA sequence: TGTGCCAGTAGTATAGATCACGGCAATGAGCAGTTCTTC.

There are a few counts of this clonotype. The genes are TRBV20-1 and TRBJ1-1, with D possibly being TRBD1 (5 bases). Looked up from germline, CDR1 is DFQATT and CDR2 is SNEGSKA (reference sequence). Trimming took off 2 bases at V and 5 bases at J, with 9 bases between the two ends. The CDR3 spans 12 residues. CDR3 nucleotides: TGCAGTGCTAGATCGTGGGGGACTGAAGCTTTCTTT. Translated: CSARSWGTEAFF.